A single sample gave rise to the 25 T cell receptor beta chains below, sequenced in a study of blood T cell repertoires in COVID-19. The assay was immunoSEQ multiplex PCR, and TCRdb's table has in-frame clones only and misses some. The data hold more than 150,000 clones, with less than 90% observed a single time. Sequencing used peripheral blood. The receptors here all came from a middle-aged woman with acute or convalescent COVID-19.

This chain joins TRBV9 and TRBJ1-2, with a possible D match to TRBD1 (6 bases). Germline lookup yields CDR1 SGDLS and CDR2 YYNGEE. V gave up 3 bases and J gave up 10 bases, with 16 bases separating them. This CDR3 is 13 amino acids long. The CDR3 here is CASSASTGIVYTF. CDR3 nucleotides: TGTGCCAGCAGCGCCTCAACAGGGATCGTCTACACCTTC.

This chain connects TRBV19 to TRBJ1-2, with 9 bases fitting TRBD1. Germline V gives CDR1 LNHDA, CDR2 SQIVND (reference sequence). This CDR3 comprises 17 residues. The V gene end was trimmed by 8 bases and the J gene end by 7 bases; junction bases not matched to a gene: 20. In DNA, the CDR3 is TGTGCCAGTGGATGGTTTTCAGTCCGGGACAGGGTCTTTGGCTACACCTTC. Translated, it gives CASGWFSVRDRVFGYTF. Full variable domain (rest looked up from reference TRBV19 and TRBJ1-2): DGGITQSPKYLFRKEGQNVTLSCEQNLNHDAMYWYRQDPGQGLRLIYYSQIVNDFQKGDIAEGYSVSREKKESFPLTVTSAQKNPTAFYLCASGWFSVRDRVFGYTFGSGTRLTVV.

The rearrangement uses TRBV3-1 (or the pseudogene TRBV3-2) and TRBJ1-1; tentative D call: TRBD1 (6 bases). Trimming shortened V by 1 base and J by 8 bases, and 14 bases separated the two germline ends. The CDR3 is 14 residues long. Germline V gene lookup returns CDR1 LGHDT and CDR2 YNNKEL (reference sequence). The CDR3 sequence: CASSQGGLPREAFF. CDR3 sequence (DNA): TGTGCCAGCAGCCAAGGGGGGCTCCCCCGGGAAGCTTTCTTT.

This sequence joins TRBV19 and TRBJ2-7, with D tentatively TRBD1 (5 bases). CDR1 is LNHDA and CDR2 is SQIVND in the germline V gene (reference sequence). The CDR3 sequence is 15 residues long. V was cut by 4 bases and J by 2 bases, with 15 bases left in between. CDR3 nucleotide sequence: TGTGCCAGTAGTAAGGCAGCACAGGACCCCTACGAGCAGTACTTC. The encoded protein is CASSKAAQDPYEQYF. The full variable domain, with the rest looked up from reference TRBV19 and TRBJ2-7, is DGGITQSPKYLFRKEGQNVTLSCEQNLNHDAMYWYRQDPGQGLRLIYYSQIVNDFQKGDIAEGYSVSREKKESFPLTVTSAQKNPTAFYLCASSKAAQDPYEQYFGPGTRLTVT.

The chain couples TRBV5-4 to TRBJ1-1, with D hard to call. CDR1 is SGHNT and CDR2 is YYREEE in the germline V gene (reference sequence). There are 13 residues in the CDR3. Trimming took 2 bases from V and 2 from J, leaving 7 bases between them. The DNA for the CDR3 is TGTGCCAGCAGCTTATTACTCAACACTGAAGCTTTCTTT. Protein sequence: CASSLLLNTEAFF. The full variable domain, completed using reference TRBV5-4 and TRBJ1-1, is ETGVTQSPTHLIKTRGQQVTLRCSSQSGHNTVSWYQQALGQGPQFIFQYYREEENGRGNFPPRFSGLQFPNYSSELNVNALELDDSALYLCASSLLLNTEAFFGQGTRLTVV.

CDR3 sequence (DNA): TGCGCCAGCAGCCGAGACTCACCCACCGGGGAGCTGTTTTTT. Translating it yields CASSRDSPTGELFF. The chain carries TRBV5-1 and TRBJ2-2; no clear D. The CDR3 runs 14 residues. Between the trimmed V and J ends, which lost 4 bases and 4 bases, there was a span of 11 bases. The germline CDR1 and CDR2 sequences are SGHRS and YFSETQ.

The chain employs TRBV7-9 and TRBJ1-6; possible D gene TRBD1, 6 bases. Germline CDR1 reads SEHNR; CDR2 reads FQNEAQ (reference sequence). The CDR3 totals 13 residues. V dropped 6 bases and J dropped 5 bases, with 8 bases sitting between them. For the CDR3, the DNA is TGTGCCAGCAGGGACAGCCATAATTCACCCCTCCACTTT. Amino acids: CASRDSHNSPLHF. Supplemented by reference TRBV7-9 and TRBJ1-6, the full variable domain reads DTGVSQNPRHKITKRGQNVTFRCDPISEHNRLYWYRQTLGQGPEFLTYFQNEAQLEKSRLLSDRFSAERPKGSFSTLEIQRTEQGDSAMYLCASRDSHNSPLHFGNGTRLTVT.

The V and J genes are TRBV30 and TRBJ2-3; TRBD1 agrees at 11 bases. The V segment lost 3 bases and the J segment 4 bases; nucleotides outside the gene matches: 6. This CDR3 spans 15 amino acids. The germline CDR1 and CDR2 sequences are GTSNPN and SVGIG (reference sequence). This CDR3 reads CAWSPGQGAADTQYF. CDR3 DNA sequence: TGTGCCTGGAGCCCAGGACAGGGGGCGGCAGATACGCAGTATTTT.

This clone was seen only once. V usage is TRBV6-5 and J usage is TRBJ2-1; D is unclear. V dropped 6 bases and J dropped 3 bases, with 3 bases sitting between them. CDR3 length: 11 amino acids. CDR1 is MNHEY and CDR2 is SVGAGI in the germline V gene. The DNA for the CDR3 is TGTGCCAGCAGCCGCTACAATGAGCAGTTCTTC. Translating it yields CASSRYNEQFF.

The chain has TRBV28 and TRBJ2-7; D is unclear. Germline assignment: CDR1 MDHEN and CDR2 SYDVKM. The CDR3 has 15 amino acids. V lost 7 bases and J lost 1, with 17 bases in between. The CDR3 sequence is CASTISGFQSYEQYF. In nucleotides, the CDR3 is TGTGCCAGCACCATATCAGGTTTTCAATCCTACGAGCAGTACTTC.

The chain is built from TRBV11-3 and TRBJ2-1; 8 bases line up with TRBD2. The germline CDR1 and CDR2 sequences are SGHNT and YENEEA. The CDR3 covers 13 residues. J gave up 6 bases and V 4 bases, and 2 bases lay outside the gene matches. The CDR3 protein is CASSYLAGNEQFF. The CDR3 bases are TGTGCCAGCAGCTACCTAGCGGGCAATGAGCAGTTCTTC. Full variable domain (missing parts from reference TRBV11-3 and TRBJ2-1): EAGVVQSPRYKIIEKKQPVAFWCNPISGHNTLYWYLQNLGQGPELLIRYENEEAVDDSQLPKDRFSAERLKGVDSTLKIQPAELGDSAVYLCASSYLAGNEQFFGPGTRLTVL.

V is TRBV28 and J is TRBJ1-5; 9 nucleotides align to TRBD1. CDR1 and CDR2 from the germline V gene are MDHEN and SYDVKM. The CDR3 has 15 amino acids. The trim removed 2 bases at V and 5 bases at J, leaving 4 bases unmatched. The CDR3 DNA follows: TGTGCCAGCAGTTTACGCACAGGGGGCGATCAGCCCCAGCATTTT. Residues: CASSLRTGGDQPQHF.

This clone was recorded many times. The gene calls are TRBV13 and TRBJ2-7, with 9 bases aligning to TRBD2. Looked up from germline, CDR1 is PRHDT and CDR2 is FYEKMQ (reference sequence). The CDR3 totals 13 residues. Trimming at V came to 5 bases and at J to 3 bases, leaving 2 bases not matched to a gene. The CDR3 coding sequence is TGTGCCAGCAGCCCGACTAGCGGCTACGAGCAGTACTTC. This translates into CASSPTSGYEQYF.

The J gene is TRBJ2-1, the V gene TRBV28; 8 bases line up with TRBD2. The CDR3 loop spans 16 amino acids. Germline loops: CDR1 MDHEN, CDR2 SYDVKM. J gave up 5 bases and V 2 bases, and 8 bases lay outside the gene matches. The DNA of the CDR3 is TGTGCCAGCAGTTTAAGGGGTAGCGGGAAAAACAATGAGCAGTTCTTC. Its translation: CASSLRGSGKNNEQFF.

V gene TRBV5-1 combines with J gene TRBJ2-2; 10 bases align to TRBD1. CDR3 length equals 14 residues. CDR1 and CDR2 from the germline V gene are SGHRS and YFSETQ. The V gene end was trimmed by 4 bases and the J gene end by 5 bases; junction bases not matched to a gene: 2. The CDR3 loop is CASSQGQGTGELFF. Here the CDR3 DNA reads TGCGCCAGCAGCCAGGGACAGGGGACCGGGGAGCTGTTTTTT.

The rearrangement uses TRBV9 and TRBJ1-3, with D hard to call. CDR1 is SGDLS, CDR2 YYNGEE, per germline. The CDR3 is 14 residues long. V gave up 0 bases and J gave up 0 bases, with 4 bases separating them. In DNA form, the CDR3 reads TGTGCCAGCAGCGTAGGACTCTCTGGAAACACCATATATTTT. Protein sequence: CASSVGLSGNTIYF.

Here the CDR3 reads CATSPAQHYGYTF. DNA of the CDR3: TGTGCCACCAGCCCGGCACAGCACTATGGCTACACCTTC. The chain uses TRBV24-1 and TRBJ1-2; D not resolved. Germline CDR1 reads KGHDR; CDR2 reads SFDVKD. CDR3 length: 13 residues. V lost 7 bases, J lost 3 bases, and 11 bases lay in between.

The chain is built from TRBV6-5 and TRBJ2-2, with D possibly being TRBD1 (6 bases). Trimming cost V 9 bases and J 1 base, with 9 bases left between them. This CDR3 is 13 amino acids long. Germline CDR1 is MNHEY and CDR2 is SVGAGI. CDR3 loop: CASRTENTGELFF. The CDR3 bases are TGTGCCAGTAGGACAGAGAACACCGGGGAGCTGTTTTTT.

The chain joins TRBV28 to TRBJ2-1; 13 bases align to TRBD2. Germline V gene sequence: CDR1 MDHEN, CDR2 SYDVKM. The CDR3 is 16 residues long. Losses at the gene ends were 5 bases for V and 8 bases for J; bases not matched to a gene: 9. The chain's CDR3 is CASSLGLAGDAYEQFF. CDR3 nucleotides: TGTGCCAGCAGTCTAGGACTAGCGGGAGATGCGTATGAGCAGTTCTTC.

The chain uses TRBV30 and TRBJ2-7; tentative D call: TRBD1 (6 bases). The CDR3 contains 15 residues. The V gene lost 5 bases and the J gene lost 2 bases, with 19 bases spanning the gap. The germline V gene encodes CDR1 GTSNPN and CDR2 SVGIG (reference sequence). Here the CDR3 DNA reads TGTGCCTGGGCCCTACAGGGCCTGAGGACCTACGAGCAGTACTTC. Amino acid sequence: CAWALQGLRTYEQYF.

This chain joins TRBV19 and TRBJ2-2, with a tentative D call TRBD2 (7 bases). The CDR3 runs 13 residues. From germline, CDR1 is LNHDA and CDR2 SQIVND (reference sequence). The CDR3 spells CASGGGRIGELFF. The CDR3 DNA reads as TGTGCGTCGGGGGGCGGGAGAATAGGGGAGCTGTTTTTT.

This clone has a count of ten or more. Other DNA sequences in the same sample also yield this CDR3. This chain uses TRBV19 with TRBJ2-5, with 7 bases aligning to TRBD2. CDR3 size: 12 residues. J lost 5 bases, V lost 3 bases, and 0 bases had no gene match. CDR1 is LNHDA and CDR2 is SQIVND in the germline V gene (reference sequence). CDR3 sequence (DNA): TGTGCCAGTAGTATCGGGGGGGAGACCCAGTACTTC. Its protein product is CASSIGGETQYF. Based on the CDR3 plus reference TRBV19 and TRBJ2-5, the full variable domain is DGGITQSPKYLFRKEGQNVTLSCEQNLNHDAMYWYRQDPGQGLRLIYYSQIVNDFQKGDIAEGYSVSREKKESFPLTVTSAQKNPTAFYLCASSIGGETQYFGPGTRLLVL.

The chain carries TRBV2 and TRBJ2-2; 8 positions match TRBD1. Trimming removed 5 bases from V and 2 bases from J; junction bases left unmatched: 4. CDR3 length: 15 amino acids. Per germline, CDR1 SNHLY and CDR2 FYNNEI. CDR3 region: CASSNGQGNTGELFF. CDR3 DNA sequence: TGTGCCAGCAGTAATGGACAGGGAAACACCGGGGAGCTGTTTTTT.

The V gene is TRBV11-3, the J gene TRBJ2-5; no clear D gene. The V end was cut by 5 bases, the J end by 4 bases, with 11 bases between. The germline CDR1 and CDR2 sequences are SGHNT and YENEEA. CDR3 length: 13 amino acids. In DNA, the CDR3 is TGTGCCAGCAGCCGCGGCCCCGGAGAGACCCAGTACTTC. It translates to CASSRGPGETQYF.

CDR3 in DNA: TGCGCCAGCAGCTTCCATCGAGCGGGATGGGCCGGGGAGCTGTTTTTT. This sequence encodes CASSFHRAGWAGELFF. The chain recombines TRBV5-1 with TRBJ2-2; TRBD2 aligns across 7 bases. The CDR3 runs 16 residues. The V segment lost 2 bases and the J segment 6 bases; nucleotides outside the gene matches: 10. From germline, CDR1 is SGHRS and CDR2 YFSETQ.